This TCR beta chain is from a study of T cell responses to AZD1222 COVID-19 vaccine. About the research overall: Researchers grouped second doses given at about 4 or about 12 weeks into one pool.

V lost 6 bases to trimming and J lost 9 bases; unmatched junction nucleotides: 11. The CDR3 consists of 17 residues. Looked up from germline, CDR1 is MDHEN and CDR2 is SYDVKM. In the case of this clone: Its antigen is not identified.

Method: immunoSEQ multiplex PCR; TCRdb's copy keeps in-frame clones and lacks some. The table has 96,000 or so clones, under 90% seen once. Overall study results and limits: The donor group comprised mostly white British people and more females; the analysis possibly underestimated clonal diversity.

The receptor comes from an adult in good health. The chain combines TRBV28 with TRBJ2-1; 16 bases line up with TRBD2. The material sequenced was peripheral blood, taken on day 0 of AZD1222 vaccination. The CDR3 spells CASSQRGTSGRAIEQFF. In DNA form, the CDR3 reads TGTGCCAGCAGCCAAAGAGGGACTAGCGGGAGGGCCATTGAGCAGTTCTTC.